These 7 T cell receptor beta chains share one sample of origin, sequenced in a study of cytomegalovirus exposure and HLA in healthy donors. This PCR relied on a set of 60 Vbeta primers and 13 Jbeta primers. TCRdb keeps only in-frame clones here, not all; method: immunoSEQ multiplex PCR. Its table records roughly 82,000 clones. The sample comprised PBMCs. These TCRs come from a woman in her sixties in good health and CMV-seronegative.

J is TRBJ2-1 and V is TRBV11-3; D might be TRBD1 (6 bases). The CDR3 loop spans 15 amino acids. Germline V gene data show CDR1 as SGHNT and CDR2 as YENEEA. The V gene lost 5 bases and the J gene lost 2 bases, with 13 bases spanning the gap. The CDR3 sequence is CASSARGKTYNEQFF. In DNA form, the CDR3 reads TGTGCCAGCAGCGCAAGGGGGAAAACCTACAATGAGCAGTTCTTC. The entire variable domain, with the rest obtained from reference TRBV11-3 and TRBJ2-1, is as follows: EAGVVQSPRYKIIEKKQPVAFWCNPISGHNTLYWYLQNLGQGPELLIRYENEEAVDDSQLPKDRFSAERLKGVDSTLKIQPAELGDSAVYLCASSARGKTYNEQFFGPGTRLTVL.

The rearrangement uses TRBV5-3 and TRBJ1-2; D ambiguous. TRBV5-3 is flagged as an ORF with uncertain function. V was clipped by 1 base and J by 3 bases, with 19 bases between them. This CDR3 contains 17 residues. CDR3 amino acids: CARSLLSITRWDYGYTF. CDR3 coding DNA: TGTGCCAGAAGCTTGTTGTCCATTACCAGGTGGGACTATGGCTACACCTTC.

For this clone: A read error may account for a junction end that differs from germline. The rearrangement links TRBV6-6 to TRBJ1-1; 7 nucleotides match TRBD1. The CDR3 sequence is 15 residues long. Germline V lookup: CDR1 MNHNY, CDR2 SVGAGI (reference sequence). CDR3: CASSEPGQQNAEAFF. CDR3 nucleotide sequence: TGTGCCAGCAGCGAACCGGGACAGCAGAACGCTGAAGCTTTCTTT.

This chain joins TRBV2 and TRBJ2-1; TRBD2 matches at 11 bases. The CDR3 sequence is 14 residues long. V was pared by 8 bases and J by 3 bases, with 3 bases of the junction left unmatched. The V gene's germline CDR1 is SNHLY and CDR2 FYNNEI. Written as DNA, the CDR3 is TGTGCCAGCGTGACTAGCGGGGTCTACAATGAGCAGTTCTTC. Its translation is CASVTSGVYNEQFF.

V gene TRBV6-5 combines with J gene TRBJ2-7; 13 bases agree with TRBD2. The CDR3 has 15 amino acids. With V trimmed by 5 bases and J by 7 bases, 8 bases remained unmatched. Germline V lookup: CDR1 MNHEY, CDR2 SVGAGI. The CDR3 spells CASSRTSGRLVEQYF. The CDR3 DNA is TGTGCCAGCAGTCGGACTAGCGGGAGACTCGTGGAGCAGTACTTC.

The genes are TRBV7-9 and TRBJ2-1; 8 bases are shared with TRBD2. The CDR3 extends over 13 amino acids. The junction had 4 bases not matched to a gene; V was cut back by 8 bases and J by 4 bases. Germline CDR1 SEHNR, CDR2 FQNEAQ (reference sequence). The CDR3 reads CASASGLYNEQFF. The CDR3 DNA reads as TGTGCCAGCGCTAGCGGGTTATACAATGAGCAGTTCTTC.

The V gene is TRBV15, the J gene TRBJ2-5, with a possible D match to TRBD1 (6 bases). V lost 6 bases, J lost 5 bases, and 13 bases lay in between. Per the germline V gene, CDR1 is LNHNV and CDR2 is YYDKDF (reference sequence). There are 13 residues in the CDR3. The CDR3 loop reads CATRVGTIETQYF. CDR3 coding DNA: TGTGCCACCAGAGTGGGGACAATCGAGACCCAGTACTTC.